The next 30 T cell receptor beta chains were all read from a single sample in a study of beta chain features in type 1 diabetes. The whole isolated RNA underwent reverse transcription, so sequencing captured expressed TCRB transcripts. The table came from immunoSEQ multiplex PCR; TCRdb's copy has only in-frame clones and leaves some out. The sample has hundreds of thousands of clones; 17% are singletons. Sequencing input: naive CD4+ T cells from blood. The receptors here all came from a woman under 30 in good health.

The chain uses TRBV11-2 and TRBJ2-7, with 9 bases lining up with TRBD1. This CDR3 contains 13 residues. Losses at the gene ends were 4 bases for V and 5 bases for J; bases not matched to a gene: 3. From germline, CDR1 is SGHAT and CDR2 FQNNGV. CDR3: CASSWDRANEQYF. CDR3 DNA sequence: TGTGCCAGCAGCTGGGACAGGGCCAACGAGCAGTACTTC.

In its sample, this clone was seen a few times. In nucleotides, the CDR3 is TGTGCCAGCAGCCAAACAGGGGTAACCTACGAGCAGTACTTC. This sequence encodes CASSQTGVTYEQYF. The gene calls are TRBV7-2 and TRBJ2-7; 7 nucleotides agree with TRBD1. Germline V lookup: CDR1 SGHTA, CDR2 FQGNSA. The trim removed 5 bases at V and 2 bases at J, leaving 6 bases unmatched. The CDR3 totals 14 residues.

This chain connects TRBV7-8 to TRBJ1-1; 9 bases line up with TRBD1. V was clipped by 1 base and J by 0 bases; unmatched bases: 3. Germline CDR1 SGHVS, CDR2 FQNEAQ. The CDR3 sequence is 16 residues long. DNA for the CDR3: TGTGCCAGCAGCTTAGTGGGGACAGGGCTGAACACTGAAGCTTTCTTT. Its translation is CASSLVGTGLNTEAFF.

In its sample, this clone was seen a few times. The chain combines TRBV7-2 with TRBJ1-5; D is perhaps TRBD1 (5 bases). The CDR3 has 16 residues. Trimming pared 1 base from V and 6 bases from J, leaving 16 bases between. CDR1 and CDR2 from the germline V gene are SGHTA and FQGNSA. In DNA form, the CDR3 reads TGTGCCAGCAGCTTAGACGGGGCAGTCGATGGTCAGCCCCAGCATTTT. It encodes CASSLDGAVDGQPQHF.

The rearrangement links TRBV5-5 to TRBJ1-4; D gene uncertain. The CDR3 extends over 14 amino acids. The germline CDR1 and CDR2 sequences are SGHKS and YYEKEE (reference sequence). V gave up 4 bases and J gave up 4 bases, with 11 bases separating them. CDR3 in DNA: TGTGCCAGCAGCCTTAGTGGTCTTAATGAAAAACTGTTTTTT. Translated: CASSLSGLNEKLFF.

This chain connects TRBV19 to TRBJ2-4, with 8 bases lining up with TRBD1. CDR3 length: 22 amino acids. The J segment lost 9 bases and the V segment lost 3 bases, leaving 31 bases of the junction unmatched. Germline loops: CDR1 LNHDA, CDR2 SQIVND (reference sequence). The CDR3 reads CASSITLEVRTGRGSHQSIQYF. The CDR3 DNA sequence: TGTGCCAGTAGTATTACCCTCGAAGTCCGGACAGGGAGAGGCTCCCATCAGAGCATTCAGTACTTC.

This clone was detected only a few times. Compared with germline, one end of the junction differs, possibly owing to a read error. DNA of the CDR3: TGTGCTAGCAGCTTGGCAGATTACAATGAGCAGTTCTTC. Residues: CASSLADYNEQFF. V gene TRBV7-7 combines with J gene TRBJ2-1; no reliable D call. CDR1 is SSHAT, CDR2 FNYEAQ, per germline (reference sequence). The CDR3 covers 13 residues.

The chain is built from TRBV6-5 and TRBJ1-1; D ambiguous. The CDR3 length is 13 residues. V was cut by 6 bases and J by 1 base, with 9 bases left in between. CDR1 and CDR2 from the germline V gene are MNHEY and SVGAGI. In DNA, the CDR3 is TGTGCCAGCAGCAAAAACAGGAACACTGAAGCTTTCTTT. This sequence encodes CASSKNRNTEAFF.

This clone turned up a few times. This sequence joins TRBV2 and TRBJ2-7, with 10 bases aligning to TRBD1. The trim removed 5 bases at V and 2 bases at J, leaving 9 bases unmatched. The CDR3 runs to 16 residues. Germline-derived CDR1 and CDR2 are SNHLY and FYNNEI. In DNA form, the CDR3 reads TGTGCCAGCAGTAGAATCCCCGGACAGGGGGCCTACGAGCAGTACTTC. This translates into CASSRIPGQGAYEQYF.

This clone has more than one count but fewer than ten. V usage is TRBV9 and J usage is TRBJ1-1, with D unresolved. The CDR3 length is 16 residues. Germline V gene lookup returns CDR1 SGDLS and CDR2 YYNGEE. The V end lost 0 bases, the J end lost 0 bases, and 12 bases lay between the germline ends. CDR3 DNA: TGTGCCAGCAGCGTAGCTCCCGCGGGCATGAACACTGAAGCTTTCTTT. It translates to CASSVAPAGMNTEAFF.

This clone was seen a few times. V and J are TRBV7-2 and TRBJ2-5; D gene uncertain. V was shortened by 10 bases and J by 4 bases, with 13 bases between the two germline ends. The V gene's germline CDR1 is SGHTA and CDR2 FQGNSA. This CDR3 comprises 12 residues. The CDR3 loop is CATSRPGETQYF. For the CDR3, the DNA is TGTGCCACCTCCCGGCCGGGAGAGACCCAGTACTTC. Together with reference TRBV7-2 and TRBJ2-5, the CDR3 gives the full variable domain: GAGVSQSPSNKVTEKGKDVELRCDPISGHTALYWYRQSLGQGLEFLIYFQGNSAPDKSGLPSDRFSAERTGGSVSTLTIQRTQQEDSAVYLCATSRPGETQYFGPGTRLLVL.

This clone has more than one count but fewer than ten. This chain links TRBV11-1 with TRBJ2-7; TRBD2 aligns across 11 bases. The V segment lost 5 bases and the J segment 3 bases; nucleotides outside the gene matches: 9. This CDR3 region has 16 residues. Germline loops: CDR1 SGHAT, CDR2 FQDESV (reference sequence). CDR3 sequence: CASSARTSGRLYEQYF. CDR3 DNA sequence: TGTGCCAGCAGCGCCCGGACTAGCGGGCGCCTCTACGAGCAGTACTTC.

The chain links TRBV15 to TRBJ1-2, with D uncertain. The germline gives CDR1 LNHNV, CDR2 YYDKDF (reference sequence). The CDR3 loop spans 14 amino acids. Trimming stripped 5 bases from V and 2 bases from J, with 12 bases between. In DNA, the CDR3 is TGTGCCACCAGCCGTGGACGGGAAAACTATGGCTACACCTTC. It yields the protein CATSRGRENYGYTF.

This clone was found a few times. Other DNA sequences in the same sample also yield this CDR3. The rearrangement links TRBV19 to TRBJ2-7, with no clear D. The CDR3 has 13 residues. V was clipped by 0 bases and J by 4 bases, with 7 bases between them. Germline V gives CDR1 LNHDA, CDR2 SQIVND (reference sequence). The CDR3 nucleotides are TGTGCCAGTAGTATAGATCGAGGTTACGAGCAGTACTTC. Protein product: CASSIDRGYEQYF.

This clone occurred a few times. The chain joins TRBV7-2 to TRBJ2-7; 9 positions match TRBD2. The ends lost 0 bases at V and 4 bases at J; junction bases unmatched: 10. Germline V gene sequence: CDR1 SGHTA, CDR2 FQGNSA. This CDR3 is 17 amino acids long. CDR3 region: CASSLAWASGIEYEQYF. The CDR3 nucleotides are TGTGCCAGCAGCTTAGCCTGGGCTAGCGGGATTGAGTACGAGCAGTACTTC.

The chain joins TRBV20-1 to TRBJ2-7; possible D gene TRBD2, 6 bases. Looked up from germline, CDR1 is DFQATT and CDR2 is SNEGSKA (reference sequence). V dropped 7 bases and J dropped 0 bases, with 7 bases sitting between them. This CDR3 comprises 11 residues. The CDR3 is CSVGSSYEQYF. DNA for the CDR3: TGCAGTGTCGGGAGCTCCTACGAGCAGTACTTC.

The sample holds a few counts of this clone. The chain is built from TRBV28 and TRBJ2-3; D is ambiguous. The CDR3 sequence is 13 residues long. CDR1 MDHEN and CDR2 SYDVKM come from the germline V gene. V lost 5 bases to trimming and J lost 4 bases, with 10 bases between them. The CDR3, as DNA: TGTGCCAGCAGTGGCGGCAGCCCAGATACGCAGTATTTT. This gives the protein CASSGGSPDTQYF. Variable domain in full (rest from reference TRBV28 and TRBJ2-3): DVKVTQSSRYLVKRTGEKVFLECVQDMDHENMFWYRQDPGLGLRLIYFSYDVKMKEKGDIPEGYSVSREKKERFSLILESASTNQTSMYLCASSGGSPDTQYFGPGTRLTVL.

The J gene is TRBJ2-2, the V gene TRBV7-9, with 7 bases identical to TRBD1. The V segment lost 5 bases and the J segment 5 bases; nucleotides outside the gene matches: 8. Germline loops: CDR1 SEHNR, CDR2 FQNEAQ (reference sequence). CDR3 length: 15 residues. DNA for the CDR3: TGTGCCAGCAGCCGAGGGACAGTCACAACCGGGGAGCTGTTTTTT. Amino acids: CASSRGTVTTGELFF. Drawing the rest from reference TRBV7-9 and TRBJ2-2, the complete variable domain is DTGVSQNPRHKITKRGQNVTFRCDPISEHNRLYWYRQTLGQGPEFLTYFQNEAQLEKSRLLSDRFSAERPKGSFSTLEIQRTEQGDSAMYLCASSRGTVTTGELFFGEGSRLTVL.

This sequence joins TRBV28 and TRBJ2-1; D is unclear. The CDR3 has 13 residues. The germline V and J ends were trimmed by 8 bases and 9 bases, with 17 bases remaining between them. Germline CDR1 MDHEN, CDR2 SYDVKM. Written as DNA, the CDR3 is TGTGCCAGCTCGCCAAAGTCCGAAGTTGAGCAGTTCTTC. Its protein product is CASSPKSEVEQFF.

This clone was counted a few times. This chain connects TRBV10-3 to TRBJ2-1; 9 bases align to TRBD2. Unmatched junction bases numbered 7, after V lost 10 bases and J lost 9 bases. CDR3 length: 12 residues. Per the germline V gene, CDR1 is ENHRY and CDR2 is SYGVKD. The CDR3 loop is CANGLAFGEQFF. In DNA, the CDR3 is TGTGCCAATGGACTAGCGTTTGGTGAGCAGTTCTTC.

The J gene is TRBJ2-6, the V gene TRBV6-5; tentative D call: TRBD2 (5 bases). The CDR3 loop spans 15 amino acids. Germline lookup yields CDR1 MNHEY and CDR2 SVGAGI. Trimming removed 6 bases at V and 2 bases at J, with 11 bases between. The CDR3 coding sequence is TGTGCCAGCAGCCCGACGGGAACTGGGGCCAACGTCCTGACTTTC. As protein: CASSPTGTGANVLTF.

This clone has more than one count but fewer than ten. This rearrangement joins TRBV7-2 to TRBJ2-3; 8 nucleotides line up with TRBD2. The V and J ends lost 5 bases and 5 bases, in that order; junction bases with no gene match: 12. Germline V CDR1 and CDR2: SGHTA, FQGNSA. The CDR3 has 16 amino acids. CDR3 DNA sequence: TGTGCCAGCAGCCCCCGCCCGGGAGGGCCCGGAGATACGCAGTATTTT. Its translation is CASSPRPGGPGDTQYF.

This clone was observed a few times. This rearrangement joins TRBV9 to TRBJ2-2, with D possibly being TRBD1 (6 bases). V was pared by 0 bases and J by 1 base, with 7 bases between. The germline CDR1 and CDR2 sequences are SGDLS and YYNGEE. This CDR3 is built from 15 residues. CDR3 in amino acids: CASSVGQVNTGELFF. As DNA, the CDR3 is TGTGCCAGCAGCGTAGGACAGGTGAACACCGGGGAGCTGTTTTTT.

This clone has more than one count but fewer than ten. The rearrangement links TRBV9 to TRBJ1-2, with D maybe TRBD1 (6 bases). This CDR3 contains 13 residues. The germline V gene has CDR1 SGDLS and CDR2 YYNGEE. V was clipped by 2 bases and J by 5 bases, with 10 bases between them. The CDR3 is CASSVSGVYGYTF. CDR3 nucleotide sequence: TGTGCCAGCAGCGTGTCAGGGGTTTATGGCTACACCTTC. Drawing the rest from reference TRBV9 and TRBJ1-2, the complete variable domain is DSGVTQTPKHLITATGQRVTLRCSPRSGDLSVYWYQQSLDQGLQFLIQYYNGEERAKGNILERFSAQQFPDLHSELNLSSLELGDSALYFCASSVSGVYGYTFGSGTRLTVV.

This clone was counted a few times. This chain links TRBV6-5 with TRBJ2-7; the match to TRBD1 covers 8 bases. Trimming removed 0 bases from V and 7 bases from J; junction bases left unmatched: 8. Germline loops: CDR1 MNHEY, CDR2 SVGAGI. The CDR3 is made up of 15 amino acids. The DNA of the CDR3 is TGTGCCAGCAGTTACTCCCTCTCAGGGGGCTGGGAGCAGTACTTC. It specifies CASSYSLSGGWEQYF.

This clone has more than one count but fewer than ten. The chain employs TRBV4-1 and TRBJ1-4; D uncertain. Trimming removed 1 base from V and 4 bases from J, with 7 bases in between. The germline V gene encodes CDR1 MGHRA and CDR2 YSYEKL. CDR3 size: 14 residues. The CDR3 nucleotides are TGCGCCAGCAGCCAAGTTGCGGTTAATGAAAAACTGTTTTTT. This codes for CASSQVAVNEKLFF.

In this sample, this clone turned up a few times. The chain is built from TRBV6-1 and TRBJ2-1; no reliable D call. V lost 5 bases and J lost 12, with 14 bases in between. CDR3 length: 12 amino acids. The germline gives CDR1 MNHNS, CDR2 SASEGT. CDR3 amino acids: CASSKLEWGQFF. The CDR3 DNA reads TGTGCCAGCAGTAAGCTGGAGTGGGGGCAGTTCTTC.

This clone was counted only a few times. The chain links TRBV28 to TRBJ2-3; TRBD2 aligns across 13 bases. The CDR3 covers 16 residues. V trimming: 4 bases; J trimming: 1 base; junction bases outside the gene matches: 2. The germline gives CDR1 MDHEN, CDR2 SYDVKM. The CDR3 bases are TGTGCCAGCAGTTCACTAGCGGGAGGGCGCACAGATACGCAGTATTTT. Its protein is CASSSLAGGRTDTQYF.

The chain combines TRBV5-1 with TRBJ1-1; 8 bases align to TRBD1. V was pared by 5 bases and J by 0 bases, with 6 bases of the junction left unmatched. This CDR3 is 15 amino acids long. Germline CDR1 SGHRS, CDR2 YFSETQ. CDR3 amino acids: CASREQDRVNTEAFF. For the CDR3, the DNA is TGCGCCAGCAGGGAACAGGACAGGGTGAACACTGAAGCTTTCTTT.

At least ten counts were recorded for this clone. The rearrangement links TRBV14 to TRBJ1-5, with 8 bases matching TRBD1. Germline CDR1 and CDR2: SGHDN and FVKESK. V shed 4 bases, J shed 6 bases, and the junction held 2 bases outside the gene matches. The length of the CDR3 is 13 residues. The CDR3 bases are TGTGCCAGCAGCCGACAGGGGATTCAGCCCCAGCATTTT. It specifies CASSRQGIQPQHF.